This T cell receptor beta chain was documented in a study of cytomegalovirus exposure and HLA in healthy donors. Study summary: Approximately 80 million unique TCRs, all from HLA-typed donors, were included in an early release of the data. Findings of the study overall: V- and J-gene trimming in TCR beta was tied to a missense DCLRE1C variant by an analysis performed later. HLA alleles were associated with fewer than 20,000 TCR beta sequences in a later analysis at 0.05 false discovery rate. By a later analysis, the bulk of CMV-associated TCR beta chains appeared HLA-restricted.

Germline lookup yields CDR1 SNHLY and CDR2 FYNNEI. There are 15 residues in the CDR3. The ends lost 7 bases at V and 2 bases at J; junction bases unmatched: 10. As concerns this clone: Its matching antigen is unknown.

60 Vbeta and 13 Jbeta primers were used in PCR. Produced via immunoSEQ multiplex PCR; TCRdb's table is partial and in-frame only. Among 100,000 to 150,000 clones listed, 80% were seen once. The sequenced sample consisted of PBMCs. This chain connects TRBV2 to TRBJ2-7; TRBD1 agrees at 8 bases. This TCR was sampled from a middle-aged man in good health and CMV-seronegative. CDR3 nucleotide sequence: TGTGCCAGCATCCTAGGACAGGGAGTTCCCTACGAGCAGTACTTC. It codes for CASILGQGVPYEQYF.